This T cell receptor beta chain is from a study of shared clonotypes between healthy human individuals. Study summary: In total, the donors were a couple of women and a few men aged 18 to 49.

Healthy HIV-negative adults without recent acute infections or vaccinations served as donors. Among the donors, all were Caucasian adults who lived in Nashville, Tennessee. This clone has a single count. As yet, its antigen is unknown. Libraries were prepared by immunoSEQ multiplex PCR; TCRdb keeps only in-frame clonotypes and omits some of them. The sample shows more than 2 million clones, approximately 94% of them seen only once. Unmatched junction bases numbered 2, after V lost 4 bases and J lost 1 base. Per the germline V gene, CDR1 is SGHNT and CDR2 is YYREEE (reference sequence). The CDR3 consists of 14 residues. Whole-study results and caveats: Shared clonotypes across all four donors exceeded non-shared ones in generation probability.

This receptor was obtained from a man aged 18-30 years in good health. The sample was naive CD4+ T cells sorted from blood. Subset of the sample: CD45RA+ positively selected. V and J are TRBV5-4 and TRBJ2-3; 8 nucleotides line up with TRBD1. The CDR3 DNA follows: TGTGCCAGCAGCCAGGGGGCGGGCACAGATACGCAGTATTTT. Its protein is CASSQGAGTDTQYF.